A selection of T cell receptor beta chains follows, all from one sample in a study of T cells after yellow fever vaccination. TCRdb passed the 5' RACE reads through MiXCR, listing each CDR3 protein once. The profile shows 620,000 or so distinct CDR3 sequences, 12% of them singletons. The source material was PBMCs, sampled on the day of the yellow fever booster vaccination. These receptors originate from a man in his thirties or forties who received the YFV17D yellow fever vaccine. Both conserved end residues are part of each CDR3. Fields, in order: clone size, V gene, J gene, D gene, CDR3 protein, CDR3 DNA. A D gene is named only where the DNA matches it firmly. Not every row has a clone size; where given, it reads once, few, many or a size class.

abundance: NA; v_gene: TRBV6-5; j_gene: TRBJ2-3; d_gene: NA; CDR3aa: CASSHPTRDTDTQYF; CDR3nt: TGTGCCAGCAGTCACCCTACTAGGGACACAGATACGCAGTATTTT
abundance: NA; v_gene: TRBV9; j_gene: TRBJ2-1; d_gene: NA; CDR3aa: CASSGGEVEQFF; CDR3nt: TGTGCCAGCAGCGGGGGAGAGGTAGAGCAGTTCTTC
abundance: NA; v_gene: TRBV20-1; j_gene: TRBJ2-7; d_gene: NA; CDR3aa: CSAIRQENYEQYF; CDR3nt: TGCAGTGCTATCCGACAGGAGAACTACGAGCAGTACTTC
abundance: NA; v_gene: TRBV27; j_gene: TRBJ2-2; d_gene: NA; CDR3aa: CASSLGNGELFF; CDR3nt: TGTGCCAGCAGTTTAGGGAACGGGGAGCTGTTTTTT
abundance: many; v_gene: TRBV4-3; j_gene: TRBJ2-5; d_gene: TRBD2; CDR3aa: CASSRRLAGGPDQETQYF; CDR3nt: TGCGCCAGCAGCCGCCGACTAGCGGGAGGGCCGGATCAAGAGACCCAGTACTTC
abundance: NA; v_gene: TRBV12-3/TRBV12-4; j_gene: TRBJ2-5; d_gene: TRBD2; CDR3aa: CASSSKGLAGETQYF; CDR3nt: TGTGCCAGCAGCTCCAAGGGGCTAGCGGGAGAGACCCAGTACTTC
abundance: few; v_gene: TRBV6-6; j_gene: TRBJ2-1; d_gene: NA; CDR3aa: CASSYDGYEQFF; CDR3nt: TGTGCCAGCAGTTACGACGGGTATGAGCAGTTCTTC
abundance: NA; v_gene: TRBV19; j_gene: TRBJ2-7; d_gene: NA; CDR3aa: CASSMVGDPTYEQYF; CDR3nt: TGTGCCAGTAGTATGGTGGGGGACCCGACCTACGAGCAGTACTTC
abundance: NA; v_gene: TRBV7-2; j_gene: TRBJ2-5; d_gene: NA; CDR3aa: CASSFRPGGETQYF; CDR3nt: TGTGCCAGCAGCTTCAGGCCCGGGGGAGAGACCCAGTACTTC
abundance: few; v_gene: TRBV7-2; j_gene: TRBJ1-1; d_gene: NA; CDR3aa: CASSLEGGFEAFF; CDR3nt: TGTGCCAGCAGCTTAGAAGGGGGGTTTGAAGCTTTCTTT
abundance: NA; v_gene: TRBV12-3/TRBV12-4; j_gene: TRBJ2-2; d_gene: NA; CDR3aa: CASNPTVSTGELFF; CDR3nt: TGTGCCAGCAACCCGACAGTTAGCACCGGGGAGCTGTTTTTT
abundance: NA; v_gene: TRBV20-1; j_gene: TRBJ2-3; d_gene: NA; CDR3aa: CSGMDTPTDTQYF; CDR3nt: TGCAGTGGAATGGACACCCCCACAGATACGCAGTATTTT
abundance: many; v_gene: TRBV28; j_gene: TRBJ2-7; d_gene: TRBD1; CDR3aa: CSTGGEFKQYF; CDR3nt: TGTTCCACAGGGGGCGAGTTCAAGCAGTACTTC
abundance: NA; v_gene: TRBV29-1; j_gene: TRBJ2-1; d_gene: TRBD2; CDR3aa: CMAAGANEQFF; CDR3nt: TGCATGGCAGCGGGAGCAAATGAGCAGTTCTTC
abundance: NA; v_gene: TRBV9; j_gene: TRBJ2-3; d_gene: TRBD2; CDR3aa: CASSVSGSGADTQYF; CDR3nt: TGTGCCAGCAGCGTATCGGGGAGCGGGGCAGATACGCAGTATTTT
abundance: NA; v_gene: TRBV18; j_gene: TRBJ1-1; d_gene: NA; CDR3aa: CASSPESEFTEAFF; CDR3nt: TGTGCCAGCTCACCTGAAAGCGAGTTCACTGAAGCTTTCTTT
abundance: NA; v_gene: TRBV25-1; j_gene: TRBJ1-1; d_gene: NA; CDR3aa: CASSAWAANTEAFF; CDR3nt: TGTGCCAGCAGTGCATGGGCCGCGAACACTGAAGCTTTCTTT
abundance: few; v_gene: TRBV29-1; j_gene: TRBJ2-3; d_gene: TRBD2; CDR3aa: CSVQGLADSTDTQYF; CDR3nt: TGCAGCGTTCAGGGACTAGCTGATAGCACAGATACGCAGTATTTT
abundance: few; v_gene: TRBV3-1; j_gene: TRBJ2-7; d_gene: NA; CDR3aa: CASSTQREQYF; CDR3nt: TGTGCCAGCAGCACACAGAGGGAGCAGTACTTC
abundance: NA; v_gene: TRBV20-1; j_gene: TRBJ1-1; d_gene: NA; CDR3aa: CSAKFHLGSEAFF; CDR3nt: TGCAGTGCTAAATTTCACCTCGGTTCTGAAGCTTTCTTT
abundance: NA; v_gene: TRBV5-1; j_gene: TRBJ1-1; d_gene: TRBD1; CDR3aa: CASSSTGTGNTEAFF; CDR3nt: TGCGCCAGCAGCTCCACCGGGACAGGGAACACTGAAGCTTTCTTT
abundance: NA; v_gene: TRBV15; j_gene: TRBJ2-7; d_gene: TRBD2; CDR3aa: CATSHRSWASGRSKSRISYEQYF; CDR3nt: TGTGCCACCAGCCACAGGTCTTGGGCTAGCGGGAGATCAAAGTCTAGGATTTCTTACGAGCAGTACTTC
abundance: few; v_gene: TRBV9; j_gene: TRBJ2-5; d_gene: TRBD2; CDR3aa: CASSVAPPLAGNDQETQYF; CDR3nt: TGTGCCAGCAGCGTAGCCCCCCCGCTAGCGGGTAACGACCAAGAGACCCAGTACTTC
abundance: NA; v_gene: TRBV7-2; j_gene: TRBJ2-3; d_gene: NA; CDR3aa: CASSLSRVPDTQYF; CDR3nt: TGTGCCAGCAGCTTAAGCAGGGTACCAGATACGCAGTATTTT
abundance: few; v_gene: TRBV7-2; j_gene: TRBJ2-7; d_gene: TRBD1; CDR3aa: CASSLVGTEPYEQYF; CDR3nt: TGTGCCAGCAGCTTAGTAGGGACAGAGCCCTACGAGCAGTACTTC
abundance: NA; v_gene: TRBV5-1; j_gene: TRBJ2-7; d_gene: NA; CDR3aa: CASSTGRSEQYF; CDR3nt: TGCGCCAGCAGCACGGGCCGGTCCGAGCAGTACTTC
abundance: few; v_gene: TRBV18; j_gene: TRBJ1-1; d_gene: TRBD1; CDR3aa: CASSGQGSPEAFF; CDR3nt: TGTGCCAGCTCAGGACAGGGGTCACCTGAAGCTTTCTTT
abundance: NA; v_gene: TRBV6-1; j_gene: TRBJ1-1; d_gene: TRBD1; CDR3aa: CASTEQGRSEAFF; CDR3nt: TGTGCCAGCACTGAACAGGGGAGGAGTGAAGCTTTCTTT
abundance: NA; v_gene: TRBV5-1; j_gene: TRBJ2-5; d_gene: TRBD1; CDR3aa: CASSLALDRGHETQYF; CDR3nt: TGCGCCAGCAGCTTGGCCCTAGACAGGGGGCACGAGACCCAGTACTTC
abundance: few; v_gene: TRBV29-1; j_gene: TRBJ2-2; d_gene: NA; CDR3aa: CSVEPLTGLGTGELFF; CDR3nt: TGCAGCGTTGAGCCTTTGACAGGTCTAGGGACCGGGGAGCTGTTTTTT
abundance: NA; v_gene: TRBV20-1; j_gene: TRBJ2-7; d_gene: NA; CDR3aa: CSALTRYEQYF; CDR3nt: TGCAGTGCTCTAACTCGCTACGAGCAGTACTTC
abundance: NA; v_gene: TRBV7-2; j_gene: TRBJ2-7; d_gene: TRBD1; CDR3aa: CASSLHWDRKDYEQYF; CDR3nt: TGTGCCAGCAGCTTACACTGGGACAGGAAAGACTACGAGCAGTACTTC
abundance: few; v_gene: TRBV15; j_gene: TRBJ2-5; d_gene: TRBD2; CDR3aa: CATRAGRETQYF; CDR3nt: TGTGCCACCCGAGCGGGAAGGGAGACCCAGTACTTC
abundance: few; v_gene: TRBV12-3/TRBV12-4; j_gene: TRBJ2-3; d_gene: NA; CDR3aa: CASSAAAPPDTQYF; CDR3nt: TGTGCCAGCAGTGCAGCGGCCCCGCCAGATACGCAGTATTTT
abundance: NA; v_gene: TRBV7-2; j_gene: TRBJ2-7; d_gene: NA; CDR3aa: CASSSREGSGYEQYF; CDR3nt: TGTGCCAGCAGCTCTCGAGAAGGGTCGGGCTACGAGCAGTACTTC
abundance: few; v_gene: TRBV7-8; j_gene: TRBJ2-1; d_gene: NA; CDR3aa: CASSFERNSYNEQFF; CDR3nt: TGTGCCAGCAGCTTCGAGCGGAACTCCTACAATGAGCAGTTCTTC
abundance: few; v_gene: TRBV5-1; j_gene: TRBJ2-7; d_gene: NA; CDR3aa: CASSLDVVYEQYF; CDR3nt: TGCGCCAGCAGCCTTGATGTGGTTTACGAGCAGTACTTC
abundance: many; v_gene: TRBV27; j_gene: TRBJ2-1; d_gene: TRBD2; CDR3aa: CASSAGLAGHNEQFF; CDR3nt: TGTGCCAGCAGTGCGGGACTAGCGGGTCACAATGAGCAGTTCTTC
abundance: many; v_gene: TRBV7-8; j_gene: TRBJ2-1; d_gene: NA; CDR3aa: CASSFDRRLGSEQFF; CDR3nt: TGTGCCAGCAGCTTCGACCGCCGACTAGGAAGTGAGCAGTTCTTC
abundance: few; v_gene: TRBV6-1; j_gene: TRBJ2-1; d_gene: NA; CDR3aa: CASSPTGHTYNEQFF; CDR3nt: TGTGCCAGCAGCCCTACGGGACACACATACAATGAGCAGTTCTTC
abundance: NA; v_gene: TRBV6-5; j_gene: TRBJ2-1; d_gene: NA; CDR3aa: CASSYSWDPTYNEQFF; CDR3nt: TGTGCCAGCAGTTACTCTTGGGATCCAACCTACAATGAGCAGTTCTTC
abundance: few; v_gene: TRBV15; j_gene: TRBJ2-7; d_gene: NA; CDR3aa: CATSRDRALTDEQYF; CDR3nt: TGTGCCACCAGCAGAGATCGGGCCCTTACGGACGAGCAGTACTTC
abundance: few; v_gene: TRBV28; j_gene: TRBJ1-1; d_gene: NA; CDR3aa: CASSLLTRDTEAFF; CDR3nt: TGTGCCAGCAGTTTATTAACGAGGGACACTGAAGCTTTCTTT
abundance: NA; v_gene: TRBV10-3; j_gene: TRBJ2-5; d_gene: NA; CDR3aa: CAISESGAFGETQYF; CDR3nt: TGTGCCATCAGTGAGTCCGGGGCCTTCGGGGAGACCCAGTACTTC
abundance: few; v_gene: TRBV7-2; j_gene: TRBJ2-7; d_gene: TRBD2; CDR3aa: CASSLRWRESEQYF; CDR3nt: TGTGCCAGCAGCTTACGCTGGCGGGAGAGTGAGCAGTACTTC
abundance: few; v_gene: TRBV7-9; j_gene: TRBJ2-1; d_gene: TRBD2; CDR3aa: CASSLVRGRYNEQFF; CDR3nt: TGTGCCAGCAGCTTAGTCCGCGGGAGGTACAATGAGCAGTTCTTC
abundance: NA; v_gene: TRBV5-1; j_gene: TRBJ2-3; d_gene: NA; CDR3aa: CASSLEADSFAYF; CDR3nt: TGCGCCAGCAGCTTGGAGGCGGACAGTTTTGCGTATTTT
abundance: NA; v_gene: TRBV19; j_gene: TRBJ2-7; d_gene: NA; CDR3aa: CATRTPGYEQYF; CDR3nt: TGTGCCACCCGAACCCCCGGATACGAGCAGTACTTC
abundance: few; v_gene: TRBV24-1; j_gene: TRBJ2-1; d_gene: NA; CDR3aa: CATSDPGHLYNEQFF; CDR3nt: TGTGCCACCAGTGACCCGGGACACCTCTACAATGAGCAGTTCTTC
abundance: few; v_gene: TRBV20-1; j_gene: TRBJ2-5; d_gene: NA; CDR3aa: CSARGPNGQETQYF; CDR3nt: TGCAGTGCTAGAGGCCCCAACGGGCAAGAGACCCAGTACTTC
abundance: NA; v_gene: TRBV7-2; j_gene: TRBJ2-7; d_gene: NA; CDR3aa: CASSSPRSWSSYEQYF; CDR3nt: TGTGCCAGCAGCTCACCCCGTAGCTGGAGCTCCTACGAGCAGTACTTC
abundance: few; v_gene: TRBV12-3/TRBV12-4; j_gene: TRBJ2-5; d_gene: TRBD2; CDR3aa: CASRPGRTETQYF; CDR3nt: TGTGCCAGCAGACCCGGGAGGACCGAGACCCAGTACTTC
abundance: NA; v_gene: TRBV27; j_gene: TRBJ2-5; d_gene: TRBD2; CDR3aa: CASSHRGLAGETQYF; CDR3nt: TGTGCCAGCAGTCATAGGGGACTAGCGGGAGAGACCCAGTACTTC
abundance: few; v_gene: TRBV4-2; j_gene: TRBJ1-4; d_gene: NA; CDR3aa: CASSQAGDEKLFF; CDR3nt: TGTGCCAGCAGCCAGGCGGGGGATGAAAAACTGTTTTTT
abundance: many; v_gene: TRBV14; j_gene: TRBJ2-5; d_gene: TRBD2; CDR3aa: CASRPSGAQKGTQYF; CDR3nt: TGTGCCAGCAGACCGAGCGGGGCGCAAAAGGGGACCCAGTACTTC
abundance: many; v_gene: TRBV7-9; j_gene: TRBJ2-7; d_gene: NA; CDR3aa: CASSLGGVEQYF; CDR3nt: TGTGCCAGCAGCTTAGGAGGTGTCGAGCAGTACTTC
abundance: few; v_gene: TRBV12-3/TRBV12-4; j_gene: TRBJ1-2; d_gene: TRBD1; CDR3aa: CASSGTELRGYTF; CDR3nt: TGTGCCAGCAGCGGGACAGAACTCCGGGGCTACACCTTC
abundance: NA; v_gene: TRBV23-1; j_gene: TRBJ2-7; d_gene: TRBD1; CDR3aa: CASSQSQDRVHEQYF; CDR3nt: TGCGCCAGCAGTCAATCCCAGGACAGGGTACACGAGCAGTACTTC